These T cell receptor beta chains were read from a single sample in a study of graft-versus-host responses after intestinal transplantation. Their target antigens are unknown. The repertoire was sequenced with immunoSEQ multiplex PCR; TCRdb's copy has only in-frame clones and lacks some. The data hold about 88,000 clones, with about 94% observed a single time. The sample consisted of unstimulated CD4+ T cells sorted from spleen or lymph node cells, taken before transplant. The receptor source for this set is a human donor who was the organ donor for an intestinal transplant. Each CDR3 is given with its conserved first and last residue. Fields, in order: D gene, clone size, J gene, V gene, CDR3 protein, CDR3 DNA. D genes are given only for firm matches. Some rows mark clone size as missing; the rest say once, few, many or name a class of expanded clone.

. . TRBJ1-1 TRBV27 CASSFTGMNTEAFF TGTGCCAGCAGTTTCACCGGGATGAACACTGAAGCTTTCTTT
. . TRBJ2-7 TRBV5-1 CASSLGAGAGMVGNYEQYF TGCGCCAGCAGCTTGGGGGCAGGGGCCGGAATGGTGGGAAACTACGAGCAGTACTTC
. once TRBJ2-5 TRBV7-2 CASSGSGVQETQYF TGTGCCAGCAGCGGATCGGGGGTCCAAGAGACCCAGTACTTC
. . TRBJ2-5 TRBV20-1 CSASEVETQYF TGCAGTGCTAGTGAGGTGGAGACCCAGTACTTC
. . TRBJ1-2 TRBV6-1 CASSSTRENYGYTF TGTGCCAGCAGTTCCACACGAGAGAACTATGGCTACACCTTC
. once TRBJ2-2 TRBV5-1 CASSPLQGGGELFF TGCGCCAGCAGCCCGCTACAGGGTGGCGGGGAGCTGTTTTTT
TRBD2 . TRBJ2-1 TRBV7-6 CASSFGLAGGDYNEQFF TGTGCCAGCAGCTTCGGACTAGCGGGGGGCGACTACAATGAGCAGTTCTTC
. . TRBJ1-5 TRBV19 CASSEQGVNQPQHF TGTGCCAGTAGTGAACAGGGCGTCAATCAGCCCCAGCATTTT
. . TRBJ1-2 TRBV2 CASSERLTNYGYTF TGTGCCAGCAGTGAACGTCTTACTAACTATGGCTACACCTTC
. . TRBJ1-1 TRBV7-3 CASSSSSGGEAFF TGTGCCAGCAGCTCCTCCTCCGGAGGTGAAGCTTTCTTT
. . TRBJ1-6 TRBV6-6 CASRPQGDSPLHF TGTGCCAGCAGGCCACAGGGAGACTCACCCCTCCACTTT
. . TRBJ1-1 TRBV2 CASSDLGNTEAFF TGTGCCAGCAGTGATTTGGGGAACACTGAAGCTTTCTTT
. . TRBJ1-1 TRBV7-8 CASSDDRRENTEAFF TGTGCCAGCAGCGATGACAGGCGCGAAAACACTGAAGCTTTCTTT
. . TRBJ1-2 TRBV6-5 CASSLFEYGYTF TGTGCCAGCAGTTTATTCGAGTACGGCTACACCTTC
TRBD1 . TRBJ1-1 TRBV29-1 CSVEVQGSDTEAFF TGCAGCGTTGAAGTACAGGGGTCGGACACTGAAGCTTTCTTT
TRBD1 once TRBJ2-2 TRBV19 CASSAGTGGGGELFF TGTGCCAGTAGTGCCGGGACAGGGGGCGGCGGGGAGCTGTTTTTT
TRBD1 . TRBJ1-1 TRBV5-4 CASSLSAWGTGAGNTEAFF TGTGCCAGCAGCTTGTCAGCTTGGGGGACAGGGGCAGGGAACACTGAAGCTTTCTTT
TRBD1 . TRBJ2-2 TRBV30 CAWATGAAGELFF TGTGCCTGGGCTACAGGGGCGGCCGGGGAGCTGTTTTTT